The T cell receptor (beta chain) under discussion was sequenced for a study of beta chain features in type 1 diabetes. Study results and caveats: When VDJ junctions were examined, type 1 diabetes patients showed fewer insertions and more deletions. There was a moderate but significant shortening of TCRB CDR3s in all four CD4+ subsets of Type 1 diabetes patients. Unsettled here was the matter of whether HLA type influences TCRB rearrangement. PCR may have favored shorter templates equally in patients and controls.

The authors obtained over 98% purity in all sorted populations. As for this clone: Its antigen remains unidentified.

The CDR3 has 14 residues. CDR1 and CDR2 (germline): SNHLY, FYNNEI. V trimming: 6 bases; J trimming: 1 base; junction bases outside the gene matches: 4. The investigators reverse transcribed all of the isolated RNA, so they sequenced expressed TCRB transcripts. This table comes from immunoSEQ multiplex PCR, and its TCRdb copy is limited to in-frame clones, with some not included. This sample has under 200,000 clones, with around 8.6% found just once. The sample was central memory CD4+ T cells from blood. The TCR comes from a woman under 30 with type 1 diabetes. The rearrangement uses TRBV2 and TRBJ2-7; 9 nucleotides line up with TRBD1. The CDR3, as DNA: TGTGCCAGCAGGTTGGGACAGGGTTCCTACGAGCAGTACTTC. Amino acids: CASRLGQGSYEQYF.